These 26 T cell receptor beta chains were all obtained from the same sample, sequenced in a study of T cell responses to AZD1222 COVID-19 vaccine. The repertoire was sequenced with immunoSEQ multiplex PCR; TCRdb's copy has only in-frame clones and lacks some. The sample holds roughly 150,000 clones, 88% seen once. The material was peripheral blood, obtained on day 0 of AZD1222 vaccination. Receptors were obtained from an adult in good health.

The chain links TRBV7-2 to TRBJ1-2; D gene unclear. This CDR3 spans 13 amino acids. Trimming took off 6 bases at V and 4 bases at J, with 12 bases between the two ends. Germline V gives CDR1 SGHTA, CDR2 FQGNSA. The CDR3 protein is CASRAAAGYGYTF. The CDR3 coding sequence is TGTGCCAGCAGAGCGGCGGCAGGCTATGGCTACACCTTC.

This chain connects TRBV18 to TRBJ2-4, with D tentatively TRBD1 or TRBD2 (5 bases each). V was trimmed by 6 bases and J by 3 bases, leaving 21 bases between them. CDR1 is KGHSH and CDR2 is LQKENI in the germline V gene. The CDR3 runs to 17 residues. The CDR3 sequence is CASSRRQREAYKNIQYF. The CDR3 nucleotides read TGTGCCAGCTCTCGCCGACAGAGGGAAGCCTACAAAAACATTCAGTACTTC.

The chain carries TRBV5-4 and TRBJ1-2; D is unclear. CDR3 size: 15 residues. Germline V CDR1 and CDR2: SGHNT, YYREEE (reference sequence). Trimming cost V 5 bases and J 10 bases, with 24 bases left between them. The CDR3 protein is CASSNSREGPNVYTF. CDR3 sequence (DNA): TGTGCCAGCAGTAATTCCCGTGAAGGTCCCAATGTCTACACCTTC.

The chain employs TRBV5-6 and TRBJ1-5; D gene unclear. V lost 7 bases and J lost 4, with 15 bases in between. Germline V gene sequence: CDR1 SGHDT, CDR2 YYEEEE. This CDR3 has 14 amino acids. The CDR3 bases are TGTGCCAGCCAGGCCGGGCTTATAAATCAGCCCCAGCATTTT. It yields the protein CASQAGLINQPQHF.

This clone was counted only a few times. The rearrangement joins TRBV19 to TRBJ1-2, with D uncertain. CDR1 LNHDA and CDR2 SQIVND come from the germline V gene (reference sequence). Between the trimmed V and J ends, which lost 6 bases and 4 bases, there was a span of 15 bases. CDR3 length: 14 residues. The CDR3 DNA reads TGTGCCAGTAGCCCCGGATGGGGAGTCTATGGCTACACCTTC. It is translated as CASSPGWGVYGYTF.

CDR3 bases: TGCGCCAGCAGCCAGTCCACAGGGGGAGGTGAAAAACTGTTTTTT. The encoded protein is CASSQSTGGGEKLFF. This sequence joins TRBV4-3 and TRBJ1-4; 8 positions match TRBD1. Germline loops: CDR1 LGHNA, CDR2 YSLEER. The CDR3 runs 15 residues. V dropped 3 bases and J dropped 7; count of bases not matched to a gene: 7.

The rearrangement links TRBV19 to TRBJ2-1, with 8 nucleotides matching TRBD2. CDR1 is LNHDA, CDR2 SQIVND, per germline (reference sequence). This CDR3 spans 18 amino acids. The junction had 9 bases not matched to a gene; V was cut back by 1 base and J by 1 base. DNA of the CDR3: TGTGCCAGTAGTATAGGCGGGACTAGAACAGCTTCCTACAATGAGCAGTTCTTC. It yields the protein CASSIGGTRTASYNEQFF.

The rearrangement uses TRBV2 and TRBJ2-7; weak D call: TRBD2 (6 bases). V lost 5 bases, J lost 6 bases, and 17 bases lay in between. Germline V gives CDR1 SNHLY, CDR2 FYNNEI. The CDR3 has 14 residues. The DNA of the CDR3 is TGTGCCAGCAGTCTTAGTTGGGGGGAGCGCGAGCAGTACTTC. Translating gives CASSLSWGEREQYF.

The V gene is TRBV5-1, the J gene TRBJ1-1, with D possibly matching TRBD1 (5 bases). CDR1 is SGHRS, CDR2 YFSETQ, per germline. Between the trimmed V and J ends, which lost 3 bases and 1 base, there was a span of 10 bases. This CDR3 contains 14 residues. CDR3 coding DNA: TGCGCCAGCAGCTACACGCAGGGGAACACTGAAGCTTTCTTT. It encodes CASSYTQGNTEAFF.

In this sample, this clone turned up once. In nucleotides, the CDR3 is TGTGCCAGCAGTTCCCAGGGGAGCCACGAGCAGTACTTC. Translation gives CASSSQGSHEQYF. The V call is TRBV28, the J call TRBJ2-7; D may be TRBD1 (6 bases). The CDR3 length is 13 residues. Germline loops: CDR1 MDHEN, CDR2 SYDVKM. The V end lost 4 bases, the J end lost 5 bases, and 12 bases lay between the germline ends.

The chain carries TRBV7-8 and TRBJ2-1; TRBD2 agrees at 7 bases. Trimming cost V 1 base and J 5 bases; bases outside gene matches: 11. The CDR3 sequence is 17 residues long. Germline V gene data show CDR1 as SGHVS and CDR2 as FQNEAQ. CDR3 DNA: TGTGCCAGCAGCTTAGGAATACGGCGGGAGAAGGACAATGAGCAGTTCTTC. It encodes CASSLGIRREKDNEQFF.

This rearrangement joins TRBV27 to TRBJ2-7; D uncertain. V was shortened by 5 bases and J by 6 bases, with 17 bases between the two germline ends. CDR3 length: 14 residues. Germline V gene sequence: CDR1 MNHEY, CDR2 SMNVEV (reference sequence). The CDR3 is CASSPVLLATEQYF. The CDR3 region has the DNA TGTGCCAGCAGTCCCGTATTGTTGGCGACCGAGCAGTACTTC.

The CDR3 is CASSATSLAPPGANVLTF. For the CDR3, the DNA is TGTGCCAGCAGCGCGACTAGCTTGGCCCCCCCTGGGGCCAACGTCCTGACTTTC. The chain recombines TRBV9 with TRBJ2-6; 7 bases line up with TRBD2. CDR3 size: 18 residues. The V gene's germline CDR1 is SGDLS and CDR2 YYNGEE. Unmatched junction bases numbered 11, after V lost 3 bases and J lost 2 bases.

The chain is built from TRBV7-9 and TRBJ2-6; 9 bases align to TRBD1. Germline V gene lookup returns CDR1 SEHNR and CDR2 FQNEAQ (reference sequence). The CDR3 contains 17 residues. The V and J ends lost 5 bases and 4 bases, in that order; junction bases with no gene match: 9. The CDR3 region has the DNA TGTGCCAGCAGCCTCTACAGGGGGCGCACCGGGGCCAACGTCCTGACTTTC. Its translation: CASSLYRGRTGANVLTF.

This clone appeared a few times. V is TRBV5-5 and J is TRBJ1-5, with D hard to call. Trimming pared 4 bases from V and 7 bases from J, leaving 12 bases between. The CDR3 is made up of 13 amino acids. Germline V lookup: CDR1 SGHKS, CDR2 YYEKEE (reference sequence). The CDR3 sequence is CASSRGPGQPQHF. The CDR3 nucleotides read TGTGCCAGCAGCCGTGGGCCAGGACAGCCCCAGCATTTT. The full variable domain, completed using reference TRBV5-5 and TRBJ1-5, is DAGVTQSPTHLIKTRGQQVTLRCSPISGHKSVSWYQQVLGQGPQFIFQYYEKEERGRGNFPDRFSARQFPNYSSELNVNALLLGDSALYLCASSRGPGQPQHFGDGTRLSIL.

The chain recombines TRBV12-1 with TRBJ2-5. TRBV12-1 is flagged as a pseudogene. This CDR3 spans 16 amino acids. The CDR3 spells CASSFAFKGIVETQYF. The CDR3 region has the DNA TGTGCCAGCAGCTTTGCCTTTAAAGGGATAGTGGAGACCCAGTACTTC.

The V and J genes are TRBV5-5 and TRBJ1-5; D is possibly TRBD1 (5 bases). Per germline, CDR1 SGHKS and CDR2 YYEKEE (reference sequence). The V end was cut by 1 base, the J end by 11 bases, with 22 bases between. The length of the CDR3 is 16 residues. CDR3: CASSLFGGKVPLAQHF. Written as DNA, the CDR3 is TGTGCCAGCAGCTTGTTTGGGGGGAAGGTCCCTCTGGCCCAGCATTTT.

The chain combines TRBV20-1 with TRBJ2-1, with D unclear. Germline CDR1 DFQATT, CDR2 SNEGSKA (reference sequence). V gave up 5 bases and J gave up 6 bases, with 8 bases separating them. This CDR3 is built from 11 residues. The CDR3 here is CSALPFNEQFF. Here the CDR3 DNA reads TGCAGTGCTCTGCCCTTCAATGAGCAGTTCTTC.

DNA for the CDR3: TGTGCCAGCGCCCCGGTGGGGAATGAAAAACTGTTTTTT. This encodes CASAPVGNEKLFF. The J gene is TRBJ1-4, the V gene TRBV6-5, with D uncertain. Germline V gives CDR1 MNHEY, CDR2 SVGAGI. This CDR3 is 13 amino acids long. The V end lost 8 bases, the J end lost 5 bases, and 12 bases lay between the germline ends.

The CDR3 loop is CASSPAPSSGRDDTQYF. Here the CDR3 DNA reads TGTGCCAGTAGTCCCGCCCCCTCTAGCGGGAGGGACGATACGCAGTATTTT. The chain uses TRBV19 and TRBJ2-3; 12 bases are a match to TRBD2. With 5 bases clipped from V and 6 bases from J, the junction kept 12 bases outside the gene matches. Germline V lookup: CDR1 LNHDA, CDR2 SQIVND (reference sequence). The CDR3 sequence is 17 residues long.

The chain has TRBV6-2 or TRBV6-3 and TRBJ1-5; tentatively, D is TRBD1 (6 bases). CDR3 size: 14 residues. Trimming took 6 bases from V and 9 from J, leaving 18 bases between them. The germline V gene encodes CDR1 MNHEY and CDR2 SVGEGT. The CDR3 protein is CASSWDTQGVPQHF. The CDR3 DNA reads TGTGCCAGCAGCTGGGACACCCAAGGGGTGCCCCAGCATTTT.

The chain is built from TRBV21-1 and TRBJ2-5; TRBD1, as called in the table, went unchecked against the DNA. TRBV21-1 is marked as a pseudogene. The CDR3 totals 17 residues. The CDR3 protein is CASVRGQGISPWETQYF. DNA for the CDR3: TGTGCCAGCGTTAGAGGGCAGGGGATAAGTCCGTGGGAGACCCAGTACTTC.

The CDR3 coding sequence is TGCAGCGTTGAAGGGGGGATAGAGACCCAGTACTTC. Its protein is CSVEGGIETQYF. This chain joins TRBV29-1 and TRBJ2-5; D tentatively reads TRBD1 or TRBD2 (5 bases each). Trimming took off 1 base at V and 4 bases at J, with 7 bases between the two ends. Germline V gene data show CDR1 as SQVTM and CDR2 as ANQGSEA. The CDR3 is 12 amino acids. The full variable domain, with the rest looked up from reference TRBV29-1 and TRBJ2-5, is SAVISQKPSRDICQRGTSLTIQCQVDSQVTMMFWYRQQPGQSLTLIATANQGSEATYESGFVIDKFPISRPNLTFSTLTVSNMSPEDSSIYLCSVEGGIETQYFGPGTRLLVL.

The CDR3 DNA follows: TGTGCCAGCAGCCCCTGGGGCGGCAGGGACACTGAAGCTTTCTTT. It encodes CASSPWGGRDTEAFF. The J gene is TRBJ1-1, the V gene TRBV7-9, with D possibly being TRBD1 (5 bases). V was cut by 5 bases and J by 3 bases, with 16 bases left in between. Germline V lookup: CDR1 SEHNR, CDR2 FQNEAQ (reference sequence). The CDR3 loop spans 15 amino acids.

This chain uses TRBV11-2 with TRBJ2-5; D unresolved. Germline CDR1 and CDR2: SGHAT and FQNNGV. Deletions cut 5 bases from V and 5 bases from J, with 15 bases between. This CDR3 has 14 residues. In nucleotides, the CDR3 is TGTGCCAGCAGCGAGTTACCCTCCGGGGAGACCCAGTACTTC. It specifies CASSELPSGETQYF.

The chain links TRBV6-5 to TRBJ1-5; a weak D match, TRBD1 (5 bases). Germline V lookup: CDR1 MNHEY, CDR2 SVGAGI. The CDR3 has 14 amino acids. V shed 4 bases and J shed 3 bases, with 10 bases lying between them. The DNA of the CDR3 is TGTGCCAGCAGTTCAGGGAAGGCCAATCAGCCCCAGCATTTT. The encoded protein is CASSSGKANQPQHF.